Described below is a single T cell receptor (beta chain) sequence and its context. The data stem from a study of beta chain features in type 1 diabetes. TCRB transcripts that were expressed got sequenced, as all of the isolated RNA had been reverse transcribed. Clones were sequenced by immunoSEQ multiplex PCR, and TCRdb holds only the in-frame ones, with some missing. Among some 150,000 clones, around 51% were seen once, and the ten largest hold 0.4% to 0.5%. Germline values: CDR1 LGHNT, CDR2 FRNRAP. CDR3 size: 17 residues. This receptor was identified in a man aged 18 to 30 in good health. This chain connects TRBV12-5 to TRBJ2-5, with 12 bases that match TRBD1. Gene TRBJ2-7 matches the end of the DNA better, so the J call may be wrong. Sequencing was performed on Tregs from blood. Written as DNA, the CDR3 is TGTGCTAGTGGTAAGAATCACCGGGACAGGGGGCCCTACGAGCAGTACTTC. Amino acids: CASGKNHRDRGPYEQYF.